This TCR beta chain is from a study of blood T cell repertoires in COVID-19. CDR3 length: 12 residues. The ends were cut back, 5 bases at V and 15 bases at J, with 17 bases in the middle. Germline V gene lookup returns CDR1 MNHEY and CDR2 SVGAGI. Methods used by the authors: By means of reference gene primer amplification, nucleated cell counts were estimated. Here immunoSEQ multiplex PCR was the method, and the copy in TCRdb shows in-frame clones only, minus some. The DNA was the basis for D and trimming; V, J and clone size are from that table. The sample contains approximately 250,000 clones, around 86% of which appear only once.

The sample was peripheral blood. The chain carries TRBV6-5 and TRBJ2-1, with no clear D. The clonotype comes from a woman older than 75 with COVID-19, enrolled during active disease. The CDR3 region has the DNA TGTGCCAGCAGTAATCCCAATGGCCGCGGGTTCTTC. This translates into CASSNPNGRGFF.